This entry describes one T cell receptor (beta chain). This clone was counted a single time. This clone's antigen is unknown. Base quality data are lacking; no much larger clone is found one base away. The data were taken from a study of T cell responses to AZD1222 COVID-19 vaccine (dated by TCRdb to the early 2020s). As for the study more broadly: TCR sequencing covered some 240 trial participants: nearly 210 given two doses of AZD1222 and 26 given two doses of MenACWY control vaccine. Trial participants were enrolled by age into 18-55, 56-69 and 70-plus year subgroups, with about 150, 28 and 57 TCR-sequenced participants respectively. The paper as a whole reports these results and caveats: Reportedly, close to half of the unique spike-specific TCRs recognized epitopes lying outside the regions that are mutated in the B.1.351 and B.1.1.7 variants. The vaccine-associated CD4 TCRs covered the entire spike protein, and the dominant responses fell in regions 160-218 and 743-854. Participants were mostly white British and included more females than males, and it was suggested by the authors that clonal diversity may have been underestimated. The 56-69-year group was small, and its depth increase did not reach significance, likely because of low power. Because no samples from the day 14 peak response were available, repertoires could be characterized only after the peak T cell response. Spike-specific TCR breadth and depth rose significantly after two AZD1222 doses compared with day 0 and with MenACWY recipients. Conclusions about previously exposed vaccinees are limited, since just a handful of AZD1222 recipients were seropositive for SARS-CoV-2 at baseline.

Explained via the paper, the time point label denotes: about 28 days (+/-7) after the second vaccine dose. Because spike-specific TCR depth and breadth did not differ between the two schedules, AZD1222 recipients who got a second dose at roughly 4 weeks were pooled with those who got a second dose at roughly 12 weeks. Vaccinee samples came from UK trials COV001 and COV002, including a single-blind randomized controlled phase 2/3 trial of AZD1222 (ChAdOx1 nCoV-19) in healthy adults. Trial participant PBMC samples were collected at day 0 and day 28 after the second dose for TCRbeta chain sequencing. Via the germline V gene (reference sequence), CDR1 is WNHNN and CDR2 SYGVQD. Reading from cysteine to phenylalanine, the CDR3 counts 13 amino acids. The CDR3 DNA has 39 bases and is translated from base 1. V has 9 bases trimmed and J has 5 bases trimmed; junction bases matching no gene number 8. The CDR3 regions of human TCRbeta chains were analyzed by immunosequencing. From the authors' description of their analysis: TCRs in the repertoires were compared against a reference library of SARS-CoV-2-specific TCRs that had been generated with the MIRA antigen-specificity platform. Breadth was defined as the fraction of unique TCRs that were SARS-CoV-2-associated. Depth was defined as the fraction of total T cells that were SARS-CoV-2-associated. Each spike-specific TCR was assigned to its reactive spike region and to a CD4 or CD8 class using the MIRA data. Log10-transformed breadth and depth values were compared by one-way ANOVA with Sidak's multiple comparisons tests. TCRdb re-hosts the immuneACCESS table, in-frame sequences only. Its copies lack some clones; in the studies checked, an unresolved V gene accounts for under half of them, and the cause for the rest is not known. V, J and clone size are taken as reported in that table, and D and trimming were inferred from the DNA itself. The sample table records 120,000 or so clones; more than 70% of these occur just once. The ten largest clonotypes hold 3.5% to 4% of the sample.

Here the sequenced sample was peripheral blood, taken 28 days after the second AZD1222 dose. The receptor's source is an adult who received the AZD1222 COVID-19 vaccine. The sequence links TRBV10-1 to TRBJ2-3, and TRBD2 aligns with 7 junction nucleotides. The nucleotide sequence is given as TGCGCCAGGGATGAAATAGCGGGAGATACGCAGTATTTT. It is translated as CARDEIAGDTQYF.